Shown below are 9 T cell receptor beta chains from a single sample sequenced in a study of T-cell memory formation after mild COVID-19. A single record per CDR3 protein comes from TCRdb applying MiXCR to the 5' RACE reads. The profile shows about 350,000 distinct CDR3 sequences, roughly 13% of them singletons. The source material was PBMCs or a T cell subset sorted from them (not recorded which). The receptors here all came from a man younger than 35 who had mild COVID-19 (a few samples of this study predate the infection). Cell type and time point are not known.

The chain carries TRBV11-2 and TRBJ2-1; tentatively, D is TRBD1 or TRBD2 (5 bases each). CDR3 size: 12 residues. Germline V lookup: CDR1 SGHAT, CDR2 FQNNGV. Deletions cut 0 bases from V and 15 bases from J, with 12 bases between. CDR3 coding DNA: TGTGCCAGCAGCTTAGATGAGGGGCTGGGGTTCTTC. Translating gives CASSLDEGLGFF.

There are many counts of this clonotype. J is TRBJ2-2 and V is TRBV4-2; TRBD1 matches at 10 bases. Trimming took 7 bases from V and 7 from J; bases not matched to a gene: 6. Per the germline V gene, CDR1 is LGHNA and CDR2 is YNFKEQ. There are 14 residues in the CDR3. The CDR3: CASNGQGGSGELFF. The DNA of the CDR3 is TGTGCCAGCAACGGACAGGGGGGGAGCGGGGAGCTGTTTTTT.

The chain uses TRBV7-9 and TRBJ2-3; no reliable D call. In germline, CDR1 is SEHNR, CDR2 FQNEAQ (reference sequence). Trimming left V 7 bases short and J 1 base short, with 6 bases between. This CDR3 spans 12 amino acids. The CDR3 protein is CASTPRTDTQYF. Written as DNA, the CDR3 is TGTGCCAGCACCCCGCGCACAGATACGCAGTATTTT.

This clonotype came up many times. This chain joins TRBV12-3 or TRBV12-4 and TRBJ1-1; no clear D. V gave up 2 bases and J gave up 7 bases, with 8 bases separating them. The CDR3 is 12 residues long. In DNA form, the CDR3 reads TGTGCCAGCAGTTTATTTCTCGGTGAAGCTTTCTTT. It specifies CASSLFLGEAFF.

V usage is TRBV3-1 and J usage is TRBJ2-3; D not certain. This CDR3 spans 15 amino acids. In germline, CDR1 is LGHDT, CDR2 YNNKEL (reference sequence). The V and J ends lost 4 bases and 1 base respectively, with 12 bases between them. The CDR3 protein is CASSLLGEGTDTQYF. CDR3 DNA: TGTGCCAGCAGCCTGCTTGGGGAAGGCACAGATACGCAGTATTTT.

This clonotype was seen ten or more times. The V gene is TRBV6-5, the J gene TRBJ1-1; maybe TRBD1 (6 bases). Germline V lookup: CDR1 MNHEY, CDR2 SVGAGI. Trimming pared 6 bases from V and 4 bases from J, leaving 9 bases between. The CDR3 is 12 amino acids. Here the CDR3 DNA reads TGTGCCAGCAGAAGGGGGGCCACTGAAGCTTTCTTT. It encodes CASRRGATEAFF.

This chain joins TRBV29-1 and TRBJ2-6; D may match TRBD1 or TRBD2 (5 bases each). The CDR3 contains 15 residues. Germline CDR1 is SQVTM and CDR2 is ANQGSEA. Trimming stripped 6 bases from V and 0 bases from J, with 12 bases between. CDR3 sequence (DNA): TGCAGCGTGAGGGACGGTTTCTCTGGGGCCAACGTCCTGACTTTC. Translating it yields CSVRDGFSGANVLTF.

The V call is TRBV5-1, the J call TRBJ2-4; 7 nucleotides line up with TRBD1. Losses at the gene ends were 4 bases for V and 3 bases for J; bases not matched to a gene: 13. Germline V gene lookup returns CDR1 SGHRS and CDR2 YFSETQ. CDR3 length: 17 residues. The CDR3 reads CASSPITGAGVKNIQYF. The CDR3 DNA follows: TGCGCCAGCAGCCCCATTACAGGGGCTGGGGTCAAAAACATTCAGTACTTC.

Only a few counts were recorded for this clonotype. This chain's CDR3 is CASSLEGSRGNTIYF. DNA of the CDR3: TGCGCCAGCAGCTTGGAAGGGTCGCGAGGAAACACCATATATTTT. The chain has TRBV5-1 and TRBJ1-3, with D uncertain. With 0 bases removed from V and 4 bases from J, the gap between germline ends came to 11 bases. Germline V gene sequence: CDR1 SGHRS, CDR2 YFSETQ. This CDR3 is 15 amino acids long.